The clone carrying this TCR beta chain is a singleton in its sample. Its specificity is not known. The data were produced by immunoSEQ multiplex PCR, yet TCRdb's version contains in-frame clones alone and is incomplete. This repertoire shows some 320,000 clones, roughly 87% found once; its top ten account for 1% to 1.5%. The sample belongs to a study of cytomegalovirus exposure and HLA in healthy donors. In the study overall: Both the approximately 120 validation repertoires and the 600 to 750 first-cohort repertoires used the same platform, as reported by a later analysis.

CDR1 and CDR2 (germline): SGHRS, YFSETQ. CDR3 size: 16 residues. After removal of 5 bases from V and 0 bases from J, the junction contained 9 bases not matched to a gene. Overall study results and limits: Three CMV-associated chains were confirmed in vitro to be specific for CMV antigens.

The clonotype comes from a woman aged 25 to 45 in good health and CMV-seropositive. Sequencing was done on a sample of PBMCs. This chain connects TRBV5-1 to TRBJ2-7; 9 positions agree with TRBD2. The CDR3 DNA reads TGCGCCAGCAGGCCTACAGGGCGGGGGGGCTCCTACGAGCAGTACTTC. Its protein is CASRPTGRGGSYEQYF. Combining the CDR3 with reference TRBV5-1 and TRBJ2-7 gives the whole variable domain KAGVTQTPRYLIKTRGQQVTLSCSPISGHRSVSWYQQTPGQGLQFLFEYFSETQRNKGNFPGRFSGRQFSNSRSEMNVSTLELGDSALYLCASRPTGRGGSYEQYFGPGTRLTVT.